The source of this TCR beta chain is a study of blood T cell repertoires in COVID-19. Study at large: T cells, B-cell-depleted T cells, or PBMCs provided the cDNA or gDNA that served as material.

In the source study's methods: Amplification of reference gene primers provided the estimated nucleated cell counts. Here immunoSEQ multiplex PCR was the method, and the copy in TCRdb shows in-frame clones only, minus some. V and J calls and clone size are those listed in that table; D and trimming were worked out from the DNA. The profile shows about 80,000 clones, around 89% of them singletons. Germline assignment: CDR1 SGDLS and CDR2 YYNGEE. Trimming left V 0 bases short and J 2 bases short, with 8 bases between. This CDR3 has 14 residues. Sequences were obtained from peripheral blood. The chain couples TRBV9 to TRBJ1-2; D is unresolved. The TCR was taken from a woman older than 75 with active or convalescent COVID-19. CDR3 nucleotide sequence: TGTGCCAGCAGCGTAGAACCAGCGAACTATGGCTACACCTTC. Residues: CASSVEPANYGYTF.